Below are 18 T cell receptor beta chains sequenced from a single sample in a study of regulatory T cells in long-lasting Graves disease. HTBI primers from iRepertoire and Arm-PCR of CDR3 regions yielded the TCR beta libraries. TCRdb itself ran the multiplex PCR reads through MiXCR, one entry per CDR3 protein. Of 300,000 to 400,000 distinct CDR3 sequences listed, over 15% were seen once; the top ten hold roughly 30%. Time point reported: newly diagnosed GD, antithyroid drugs for less than 3 months. Making the TCR library involved RNA that had been extracted from PBMCs. This sample was also put to use in a study of T cells in Graves' hyperthyroidism and ophthalmopathy.

The input for sequencing was peripheral blood mononuclear cells (PBMCs), taken at new diagnosis, from a patient treated with antithyroid drugs. The source is a man in his forties or fifties with Graves disease.

This clonotype was seen repeatedly, ten times or more. The V call is TRBV28, the J call TRBJ1-6; tentatively, D is TRBD1 (5 bases). The V end was cut by 2 bases, the J end by 7 bases, with 12 bases between. The CDR3 length is 15 residues. Germline CDR1 is MDHEN and CDR2 is SYDVKM. The CDR3: CASSLTGGTNSPLHF. CDR3 sequence (DNA): TGTGCCAGCAGTTTAACCGGGGGGACCAATTCACCCCTCCACTTT.

This clonotype appeared a few times. The chain joins TRBV4-3 to TRBJ1-1; D ambiguous. Trimming took 0 bases from V and 5 from J, leaving 13 bases between them. This CDR3 region has 15 residues. Germline V gene lookup returns CDR1 LGHNA and CDR2 YSLEER. The CDR3 protein is CASSQDLMGGTEAFF. CDR3 DNA sequence: TGCGCCAGCAGCCAAGACTTGATGGGCGGGACTGAAGCTTTCTTT.

The genes are TRBV29-1 and TRBJ2-7, with D possibly matching TRBD2 (6 bases). V lost 7 bases and J 0 bases, leaving 16 bases between the germline ends. Per germline, CDR1 SQVTM and CDR2 ANQGSEA. This CDR3 has 14 amino acids. The CDR3 DNA is TGCAGCGCCGCCGGAGGGGTGAGCTCCTACGAGCAGTACTTC. Protein product: CSAAGGVSSYEQYF.

This clonotype was counted at least ten times. The V call is TRBV28, the J call TRBJ1-1; D is uncertain. Trimming took off 4 bases at V and 11 bases at J, with 14 bases between the two ends. CDR1 is MDHEN, CDR2 SYDVKM, per germline. This CDR3 contains 12 residues. CDR3 amino acids: CASSSRKPAAFF. CDR3 nucleotides: TGTGCCAGCAGTTCCCGCAAGCCTGCCGCTTTCTTT.

This clonotype was observed at least ten times. The CDR3 region is CASSHYGGENPFF. DNA for the CDR3: TGTGCCAGCAGCCATTACGGCGGGGAGAATCCTTTCTTT. The chain uses TRBV7-8 and TRBJ1-1; D is ambiguous. This CDR3 is 13 amino acids long. Looked up from germline, CDR1 is SGHVS and CDR2 is FQNEAQ. The V end was cut by 5 bases, the J end by 12 bases, with 19 bases between.

This clonotype showed up just a few times. The chain recombines TRBV9 with TRBJ1-3, with TRBD1 matching 7 bases. This CDR3 is 15 amino acids long. CDR1 is SGDLS, CDR2 YYNGEE, per germline. The J segment lost 0 bases and the V segment lost 4 bases, leaving 4 bases of the junction unmatched. The CDR3 region has the DNA TGTGCCAGCAGCAACAGGGGCTTCTCTGGAAACACCATATATTTT. Translated: CASSNRGFSGNTIYF.

Worth noting for this clonotype: One end of the junction is discordant with germline, which a read error may explain. The rearrangement links TRBV18 to TRBJ1-1; a weak D match, TRBD1 (6 bases). Germline V gene sequence: CDR1 KGHSH, CDR2 LQKENI. The CDR3 has 13 residues. The CDR3 loop is CASYLTGNTEAFF. CDR3 in DNA: TGCGCCAGCTACCTGACAGGGAACACTGAAGCTTTCTTT.

At least ten counts were recorded for this clonotype. V and J are TRBV27 and TRBJ2-3; TRBD2 agrees at 15 bases. Germline V gene lookup returns CDR1 MNHEY and CDR2 SMNVEV (reference sequence). V shed 4 bases, J shed 4 bases, and the junction held 9 bases outside the gene matches. This CDR3 is 18 amino acids long. The CDR3 loop is CASSSGTSGGFGADTQYF. The CDR3 DNA sequence: TGTGCCAGCAGTTCCGGGACTAGCGGGGGGTTTGGCGCAGATACGCAGTATTTT.

This clonotype has just a few counts. The rearrangement links TRBV7-6 to TRBJ2-7; TRBD2 matches 14 bases. The V gene's germline CDR1 is SGHVS and CDR2 FNYEAQ. The CDR3 has 18 residues. The trim removed 5 bases at V and 2 bases at J, leaving 11 bases unmatched. The CDR3 is CASSQGLAGASGTYEQYF. CDR3 in DNA: TGTGCCAGCAGCCAGGGACTAGCGGGGGCCTCAGGAACCTACGAGCAGTACTTC.

This clonotype was found many times. This chain connects TRBV10-3 to TRBJ1-2; TRBD1 is a possible D gene (6 bases). Trimming removed 6 bases at V and 10 bases at J, with 18 bases between. CDR3 length: 13 amino acids. Germline V gene data show CDR1 as ENHRY and CDR2 as SYGVKD. This CDR3 is CAISPLERGSYTF. CDR3 nucleotide sequence: TGTGCCATCAGCCCCCTGGAGAGGGGGTCCTACACCTTC.

This clonotype has a count of ten or more. The chain joins TRBV2 to TRBJ1-6; D ambiguous. Looked up from germline, CDR1 is SNHLY and CDR2 is FYNNEI. V was cut by 0 bases and J by 9 bases, with 15 bases left in between. The CDR3 is 16 amino acids. The CDR3 DNA follows: TGTGCCAGCAGTGAAGCGCGACCTAATAGAGGTTCACCCCTCCACTTT. This codes for CASSEARPNRGSPLHF.

This clonotype occurred many times. The CDR3 is CASSEVIGTGHYEQYF. CDR3 in DNA: TGTGCCAGCAGTGAGGTGATCGGAACAGGGCACTACGAGCAGTACTTC. This chain uses TRBV2 with TRBJ2-7; weak D call: TRBD1 (6 bases). This CDR3 comprises 16 residues. Per the germline V gene, CDR1 is SNHLY and CDR2 is FYNNEI. Trimming cost V 3 bases and J 3 bases, with 18 bases left between them.

This clonotype was counted at least ten times. This rearrangement joins TRBV28 to TRBJ1-6; no clear D. The CDR3 extends over 17 amino acids. Trimming pared 8 bases from V and 0 bases from J, leaving 17 bases between. Germline V lookup: CDR1 MDHEN, CDR2 SYDVKM. The CDR3 bases are TGTGCCAGCTCCTACTCAGGCCTTAGCTCCTATAATTCACCCCTCCACTTT. It translates to CASSYSGLSSYNSPLHF.

This rearrangement joins TRBV20-1 to TRBJ2-5; D is perhaps TRBD2 (6 bases). This CDR3 has 15 residues. Trimming left V 2 bases short and J 2 bases short, with 15 bases between. CDR1 is DFQATT, CDR2 SNEGSKA, per germline (reference sequence). CDR3 sequence (DNA): TGCAGTGCTAGAATCCCCCGGACTACACAAGAGACCCAGTACTTC. Encoded protein: CSARIPRTTQETQYF.

This clonotype has ten or more counts. The chain carries TRBV4-1 and TRBJ2-7; D is unresolved. The V and J ends lost 0 bases and 0 bases respectively, with 9 bases between them. The CDR3 is made up of 15 amino acids. Germline V lookup: CDR1 MGHRA, CDR2 YSYEKL. CDR3 amino acids: CASSQDGTSSYEQYF. The CDR3 nucleotides are TGCGCCAGCAGCCAAGATGGCACGAGCTCCTACGAGCAGTACTTC.

This clonotype was detected ten times or more. The V call is TRBV5-1, the J call TRBJ1-4; a weak D match, TRBD1 (6 bases). There are 16 residues in the CDR3. V lost 5 bases to trimming and J lost 0 bases, with 14 bases between them. CDR1 is SGHRS, CDR2 YFSETQ, per germline. The DNA for the CDR3 is TGCGCCAGCAGAGTGGGACACCATGCAACTAATGAAAAACTGTTTTTT. It translates to CASRVGHHATNEKLFF.

This clonotype was observed at least ten times. V gene TRBV3-1 combines with J gene TRBJ1-1; D gene ambiguous. Trimming pared 1 base from V and 3 bases from J, leaving 9 bases between. The length of the CDR3 is 14 residues. Germline V CDR1 and CDR2: LGHDT, YNNKEL (reference sequence). The CDR3 is CASSQVPRDTEAFF. The CDR3 DNA is TGTGCCAGCAGCCAAGTCCCCCGGGACACTGAAGCTTTCTTT. The complete variable domain, with remaining parts taken from reference TRBV3-1 and TRBJ1-1, reads DTAVSQTPKYLVTQMGNDKSIKCEQNLGHDTMYWYKQDSKKFLKIMFSYNNKELIINETVPNRFSPKSPDKAHLNLHINSLELGDSAVYFCASSQVPRDTEAFFGQGTRLTVV.

This clonotype appeared many times. The chain combines TRBV20-1 with TRBJ1-1; D is perhaps TRBD1 (5 bases). Germline loops: CDR1 DFQATT, CDR2 SNEGSKA (reference sequence). CDR3 length: 13 residues. The V end was cut by 6 bases, the J end by 0 bases, with 11 bases between. Here the CDR3 DNA reads TGCAGTGCCACGGGACCGATGAACACTGAAGCTTTCTTT. It specifies CSATGPMNTEAFF.